These T cell receptor beta chains were read from a single sample in a study of T cell repertoires in cytomegalovirus infection. Each CDR3 protein gets one entry after TCRdb re-called the reads with MiXCR. Of fewer than 700,000 distinct CDR3 sequences listed, 20% to 25% are singletons. The sequenced sample was CD8+ T cells from PBMCs. The receptors derive from a human donor in good health (CMV status not recorded). Some clones in this sample may be carry-over from other donors' samples. CDR3s include the opening cysteine and the closing phenylalanine or tryptophan. D genes are given only for firm matches. Clone sizes are given selectively: once, few, many, or a class where the clone is expanded.

j_gene: TRBJ2-3; abundance: NA; d_gene: TRBD2; v_gene: TRBV4-3; CDR3nt: TGCGCCAGCAGCCAGATACTAGCGGGAGAACGGGATACGCAGTATTTT; CDR3aa: CASSQILAGERDTQYF
j_gene: TRBJ2-5; abundance: many; d_gene: NA; v_gene: TRBV7-2; CDR3nt: TGTGCCAGCAGTTTATACGAGCCCTCGGTAGAGACCCAGTACTTC; CDR3aa: CASSLYEPSVETQYF
j_gene: TRBJ2-2; abundance: many; d_gene: TRBD2; v_gene: TRBV7-6; CDR3nt: TGTGCCAGCAGCTTAGGACTAGCTACGGGCGGGGAGCTGTTTTTT; CDR3aa: CASSLGLATGGELFF
j_gene: TRBJ1-2; abundance: NA; d_gene: NA; v_gene: TRBV20-1; CDR3nt: TGCAGTGCTAAGGGCTATTATGGCTACACCTTC; CDR3aa: CSAKGYYGYTF
j_gene: TRBJ2-1; abundance: NA; d_gene: TRBD1; v_gene: TRBV5-6; CDR3nt: TGTGCCAGCAACCCGGGGGACAGGTACAATGAGCAGTTCTTC; CDR3aa: CASNPGDRYNEQFF
j_gene: TRBJ2-4; abundance: NA; d_gene: NA; v_gene: TRBV15; CDR3nt: TGTGCCACCAGCAGAGATGGCGGGGTTAAAAACATTCAGTACTTC; CDR3aa: CATSRDGGVKNIQYF
j_gene: TRBJ1-6; abundance: many; d_gene: TRBD1; v_gene: TRBV14; CDR3nt: TGTGCCAGCAGCAAAAGCCTACAGGGGGCAGGTTCACCCCTCCACTTT; CDR3aa: CASSKSLQGAGSPLHF
j_gene: TRBJ2-4; abundance: few; d_gene: NA; v_gene: TRBV29-1; CDR3nt: TGCAGCGTTGCCTACACAGGACCCTTAGCCAAAAACATTCAGTACTTC; CDR3aa: CSVAYTGPLAKNIQYF
j_gene: TRBJ2-1; abundance: many; d_gene: TRBD2; v_gene: TRBV7-9; CDR3nt: TGTGCCAGCAGCTCCCCCACCCTAGCGGGGGGGCCCTACAATGAGCAGTTCTTC; CDR3aa: CASSSPTLAGGPYNEQFF
j_gene: TRBJ1-1; abundance: few; d_gene: NA; v_gene: TRBV15; CDR3nt: TGTGCCACCAGCAGAGCGGATCGACTGGACACTGAAGCTTTCTTT; CDR3aa: CATSRADRLDTEAFF
j_gene: TRBJ2-4; abundance: many; d_gene: NA; v_gene: TRBV7-3; CDR3nt: TGTGCCAGCAGCTTAGATTGGGGTGCCAAAAACATTCAGTACTTC; CDR3aa: CASSLDWGAKNIQYF